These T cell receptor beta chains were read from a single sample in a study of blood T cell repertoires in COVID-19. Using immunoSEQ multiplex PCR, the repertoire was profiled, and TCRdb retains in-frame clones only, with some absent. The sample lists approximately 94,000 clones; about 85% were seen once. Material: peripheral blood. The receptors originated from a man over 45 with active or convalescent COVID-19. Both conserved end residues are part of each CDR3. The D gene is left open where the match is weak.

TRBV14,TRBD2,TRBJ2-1,TGTGCCAGCAGCCAAGATCCCCCAGGACTAGTTAAGCAGTTCTTC,CASSQDPPGLVKQFF
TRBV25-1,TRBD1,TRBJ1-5,TGTGCCAGCAGTGATCGACAGGGACATCAGCCCCAGCATTTT,CASSDRQGHQPQHF
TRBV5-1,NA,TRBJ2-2,TGCGCCAGCAGCCCGTACGACACCATGGGCACCGGGGAGCTGTTTTTT,CASSPYDTMGTGELFF
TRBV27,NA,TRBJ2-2,TGTGCCAGCAGTTTCGGGTTAGGAGGGACCGGGGAGCTGTTTTTT,CASSFGLGGTGELFF
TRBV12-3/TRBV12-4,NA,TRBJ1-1,TGTGCCAGCAGTTTGGGCCCGCGGGCGCAGGCTTTCTTT,CASSLGPRAQAFF
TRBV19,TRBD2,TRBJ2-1,TGTGCCAGTACGGTTTCTGGGGGGGGTGAGCAGTTCTTC,CASTVSGGGEQFF
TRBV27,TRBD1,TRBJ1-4,TGTGCCAGCAGTTTATCGCCGACAGGGGTTGAAAAACTGTTTTTT,CASSLSPTGVEKLFF
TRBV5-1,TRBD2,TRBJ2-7,TGCGCCAGCAGCTTGGCGGCGGGCGGGAGCGCCTACGAGCAGTACTTC,CASSLAAGGSAYEQYF
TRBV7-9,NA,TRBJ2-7,TGTGCCAGCAGCTTAGTGTTATCCGAGCAGTACTTC,CASSLVLSEQYF
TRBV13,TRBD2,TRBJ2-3,TGTGCCAGCAGCGCGGAGCGGGAAGGCGGCATATATACGCAGTATTTT,CASSAEREGGIYTQYF
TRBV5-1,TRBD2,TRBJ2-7,TGCGCCAGCTATAGCGGGAGTTCAAGGACCTACGAGCAGTACTTC,CASYSGSSRTYEQYF
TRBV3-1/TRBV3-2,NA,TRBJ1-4,TGTGCCAGCAGGGGGGAGGGCGCGCGAAAACTGTTTTTT,CASRGEGARKLFF
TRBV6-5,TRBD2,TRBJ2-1,TGTGCCAGCAGTAAGCTGGCGGGAGAGTACAATGAGCAGTTCTTC,CASSKLAGEYNEQFF
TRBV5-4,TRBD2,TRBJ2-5,TGTGCCAGCAGCGATGGGACTAGCGGGAGCAGGGAGACCCAGTACTTC,CASSDGTSGSRETQYF
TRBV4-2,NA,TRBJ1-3,TGTGCCAGCAGCCGATCTAAGGGGTCTGGAAACACCATATATTTT,CASSRSKGSGNTIYF
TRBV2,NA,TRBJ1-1,TGTGCCAGCAGGCTGGGAGCTGAAGCTTTCTTT,CASRLGAEAFF
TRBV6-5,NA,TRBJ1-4,TGTGCCAGCAGTTGGCGGGGGCCGGATGAAAAACTGTTTTTT,CASSWRGPDEKLFF